This record covers a single T cell receptor (beta chain). Some clones are missing from TCRdb's copy, which holds only in-frame ones; the method was immunoSEQ multiplex PCR. The table records about 230,000 clones, 75% to 85% of them present only once. CDR3 length equals 15 residues. Trimming left V 1 base short and J 0 bases short, with 9 bases between. CDR1 is SGHAT, CDR2 FQNNGV, per germline. This entry comes from a study of blood T cell repertoires in COVID-19. Study overall: Italy, Spain and the United States were the sources of the convalescent and acute COVID-19 samples.

The chain links TRBV11-2 to TRBJ2-5; D gene unclear. Sequenced sample: peripheral blood. This TCR was recovered from a woman between 40 and 55 years old who had recovered from COVID-19. The CDR3 reads CASSLGYGYQETQYF. CDR3 DNA: TGTGCCAGCAGCTTAGGGTACGGGTACCAAGAGACCCAGTACTTC.